The present entry profiles one T cell receptor beta chain with its context. The data belong to a study of T cell changes during pregnancy in multiple sclerosis. V lost 8 bases, J lost 4 bases, and 15 bases lay in between. The germline V gene encodes CDR1 SGHTA and CDR2 FQGTGA. The CDR3 has 15 amino acids. TCRdb's copy holds only in-frame clones and misses some; the assay was immunoSEQ multiplex PCR. The table records around 42,000 clones, approximately 91% of them present only once. The chain uses TRBV7-3 and TRBJ2-6, with D tentatively TRBD1 (6 bases). The sequence was collected from a female donor with multiple sclerosis, enrolled in a pregnancy study. Sequences were derived from CD4+ T cells from peripheral blood mononuclear cells, sampled before pregnancy. The CDR3 loop is CASATGISGANVLTF. The CDR3 DNA follows: TGTGCCAGCGCAACAGGGATTTCGGGGGCCAACGTCCTGACTTTC. The full variable domain, in which reference TRBV7-3 and TRBJ2-6 provide the parts outside the CDR3, is GAGVSQTPSNKVTEKGKYVELRCDPISGHTALYWYRQSLGQGPEFLIYFQGTGAADDSGLPNDRFFAVRPEGSVSTLKIQRTERGDSAVYLCASATGISGANVLTFGAGSRLTVL.